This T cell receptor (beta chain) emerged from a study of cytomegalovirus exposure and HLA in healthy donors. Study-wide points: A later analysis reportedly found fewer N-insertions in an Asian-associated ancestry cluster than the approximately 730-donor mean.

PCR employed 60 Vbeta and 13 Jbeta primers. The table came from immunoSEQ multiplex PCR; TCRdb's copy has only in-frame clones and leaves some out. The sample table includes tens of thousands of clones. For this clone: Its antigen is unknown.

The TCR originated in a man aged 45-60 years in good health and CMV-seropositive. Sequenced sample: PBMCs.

CDR3: CASSLGELRHEQYF. Here the CDR3 DNA reads TGCGCCAGCAGCTTGGGGGAGTTGCGCCACGAGCAGTACTTC. The chain has TRBV5-1 and TRBJ2-7; the D gene is possibly TRBD2 (5 bases). V lost 0 bases, J lost 5 bases, and 12 bases lay in between. Per the germline V gene, CDR1 is SGHRS and CDR2 is YFSETQ. This CDR3 spans 14 amino acids.